Each of the 25 T cell receptor beta chains below was sequenced from the same sample in a study of T cell responses to AZD1222 COVID-19 vaccine. Method: immunoSEQ multiplex PCR; TCRdb's copy keeps in-frame clones and lacks some. Among 150,000 or so clones listed, approximately 91% were seen once. The source material was peripheral blood, sampled 28 days after the second AZD1222 dose. The receptors derive from an adult who received the AZD1222 COVID-19 vaccine.

The V and J genes are TRBV5-1 and TRBJ1-2; D not resolved. Germline V lookup: CDR1 SGHRS, CDR2 YFSETQ. Between the trimmed V and J ends, which lost 7 bases and 0 bases, there was a span of 16 bases. The CDR3 extends over 15 amino acids. The CDR3 region is CASSPRQETNYGYTF. The CDR3 DNA follows: TGCGCCAGCTCACCCAGGCAGGAGACTAACTATGGCTACACCTTC.

The chain has TRBV5-1 and TRBJ1-2, with 8 bases lining up with TRBD1. The trim removed 3 bases at V and 4 bases at J, leaving 8 bases unmatched. Germline CDR1 and CDR2: SGHRS and YFSETQ. The CDR3 spans 15 residues. CDR3 sequence: CASSSDRGKGYGYTF. CDR3 bases: TGCGCCAGCAGCTCTGACAGGGGTAAGGGCTATGGCTACACCTTC.

The chain joins TRBV6-5 to TRBJ2-7; D may be TRBD1 (5 bases). The CDR3 consists of 13 residues. CDR1 is MNHEY and CDR2 is SVGAGI in the germline V gene. V lost 5 bases to trimming and J lost 2 bases, with 10 bases between them. CDR3 bases: TGTGCCAGCAGTCCAGGGCCAACCTACGAGCAGTACTTC. It specifies CASSPGPTYEQYF.

The CDR3: CSVVFGSGLGEQYF. The CDR3 DNA is TGCAGCGTTGTTTTTGGATCAGGGCTAGGCGAGCAGTACTTC. The rearrangement joins TRBV29-1 to TRBJ2-7; possible D gene TRBD1, 5 bases. The CDR3 is made up of 14 amino acids. The germline V gene encodes CDR1 SQVTM and CDR2 ANQGSEA. Trimming took 4 bases from V and 6 from J, leaving 19 bases between them.

This sequence joins TRBV7-8 and TRBJ2-3; TRBD2 aligns across 8 bases. Germline assignment: CDR1 SGHVS and CDR2 FQNEAQ. This CDR3 contains 16 residues. The junction had 8 bases not matched to a gene; V was cut back by 2 bases and J by 4 bases. In nucleotides, the CDR3 is TGTGCCAGCAGCTTAACGGCGGGAGGATTTGCAGATACGCAGTATTTT. Amino acid sequence: CASSLTAGGFADTQYF.

V is TRBV21-1 and J is TRBJ1-5. TRBV21-1 is a documented pseudogene. The CDR3 extends over 15 amino acids. In DNA form, the CDR3 reads TGTGCCAGCAGCAAAGGACGGGGAGGCAATCAGCCCCAGCATTTT. It is translated as CASSKGRGGNQPQHF.

The CDR3 region has the DNA TGTGCCAGCGGGGGCCGGGGACAGCCTATGAACACTGAAGCTTTCTTT. It specifies CASGGRGQPMNTEAFF. The genes are TRBV2 and TRBJ1-1, with 7 bases aligning to TRBD1. CDR1 and CDR2 from the germline V gene are SNHLY and FYNNEI. The CDR3 has 16 residues. V lost 8 bases and J lost 0; bases outside the gene matches: 12.

The sample holds one count of this clone. The CDR3 region is CASSPPGNEQFF. Here the CDR3 DNA reads TGTGCCAGCTCACCACCGGGGAATGAGCAGTTCTTC. The rearrangement links TRBV18 to TRBJ2-1; D not resolved. V lost 0 bases and J 7 bases, leaving 4 bases between the germline ends. CDR1 and CDR2 from the germline V gene are KGHSH and LQKENI. The CDR3 runs 12 residues.

The genes are TRBV20-1 and TRBJ2-3; 10 bases fit TRBD1. From germline, CDR1 is DFQATT and CDR2 SNEGSKA (reference sequence). V lost 3 bases and J lost 1; bases outside the gene matches: 4. The CDR3 is 15 residues long. The CDR3 sequence: CSASSGTGGTDTQYF. DNA of the CDR3: TGCAGTGCTAGTTCAGGGACAGGGGGCACAGATACGCAGTATTTT.

This sequence joins TRBV19 and TRBJ1-2, with 7 bases aligning to TRBD1. The CDR3 runs 12 residues. The germline V gene encodes CDR1 LNHDA and CDR2 SQIVND (reference sequence). CDR3 protein: CATRDRNYGYTF. CDR3 bases: TGTGCTACCCGGGACAGAAACTATGGCTACACCTTC.

This chain uses TRBV12-5 with TRBJ2-3; 7 positions agree with TRBD2. The CDR3 has 15 amino acids. Germline CDR1 reads LGHNT; CDR2 reads FRNRAP. With 5 bases clipped from V and 3 bases from J, the junction kept 8 bases outside the gene matches. CDR3: CASGPGLVETDTQYF. CDR3 DNA sequence: TGTGCTAGTGGTCCCGGACTAGTGGAAACAGATACGCAGTATTTT.

DNA for the CDR3: TGCGCCAGCAGCCATGACAGGGGGCCCCACGAGCAGTACTTC. Protein product: CASSHDRGPHEQYF. V is TRBV4-1 and J is TRBJ2-7; 10 nucleotides line up with TRBD1. Germline V gene lookup returns CDR1 MGHRA and CDR2 YSYEKL. The CDR3 is 14 residues long. V was clipped by 3 bases and J by 5 bases; unmatched bases: 4.

This chain links TRBV7-9 with TRBJ2-3; D remains unclear. Between the trimmed V and J ends, which lost 5 bases and 6 bases, there was a span of 12 bases. Germline lookup yields CDR1 SEHNR and CDR2 FQNEAQ (reference sequence). The CDR3 covers 13 residues. CDR3 nucleotide sequence: TGTGCCAGCAGCCGAGGCGTACTGGATACGCAGTATTTT. Protein product: CASSRGVLDTQYF.

This sequence joins TRBV19 and TRBJ2-7; D is uncertain. Germline V gene data show CDR1 as LNHDA and CDR2 as SQIVND (reference sequence). V dropped 6 bases and J dropped 6 bases, with 24 bases sitting between them. The CDR3 contains 16 residues. The CDR3, as DNA: TGTGCCAGTAGGGGCCTGGGATTCTCTGCGCTTGGCGAGCAGTACTTC. Encoded protein: CASRGLGFSALGEQYF.

The chain couples TRBV27 to TRBJ2-7; tentative D call: TRBD1 (5 bases). Germline V gene sequence: CDR1 MNHEY, CDR2 SMNVEV (reference sequence). V was trimmed by 6 bases and J by 2 bases, leaving 14 bases between them. The CDR3 extends over 14 amino acids. The CDR3 is CASSATGPAYEQYF. The CDR3 nucleotides are TGTGCCAGCAGCGCCACAGGTCCCGCCTACGAGCAGTACTTC.

This sequence joins TRBV5-1 and TRBJ2-3; either TRBD1 or TRBD2 may supply D (5 bases each). Germline assignment: CDR1 SGHRS and CDR2 YFSETQ. V dropped 5 bases and J dropped 3 bases, with 13 bases sitting between them. CDR3 length: 14 residues. The CDR3, as DNA: TGCGCCAGCAGTAGGGACGGTTTGACAGATACGCAGTATTTT. The encoded protein is CASSRDGLTDTQYF.

Only one count was recorded for this clone. The chain links TRBV5-4 to TRBJ2-1, with 8 bases aligning to TRBD2. In germline, CDR1 is SGHNT, CDR2 YYREEE (reference sequence). The CDR3 is 18 residues long. Unmatched junction bases numbered 26, after V lost 6 bases and J lost 12 bases. The CDR3 sequence is CASTNREQLIISGKVQFF. The CDR3 nucleotides are TGTGCCAGCACTAATAGGGAGCAGCTAATAATTAGCGGGAAGGTGCAGTTCTTC.

This chain connects TRBV24-1 to TRBJ1-2, with D perhaps TRBD1 (5 bases). This CDR3 comprises 14 residues. In germline, CDR1 is KGHDR, CDR2 SFDVKD. V shed 2 bases and J shed 4 bases, with 10 bases lying between them. DNA for the CDR3: TGTGCCACCAGTGATTCAACAGGCCTCTATGGCTACACCTTC. It is translated as CATSDSTGLYGYTF.

V and J are TRBV30 and TRBJ1-5; no reliable D call. The CDR3 contains 14 residues. Germline loops: CDR1 GTSNPN, CDR2 SVGIG (reference sequence). The V gene lost 0 bases and the J gene lost 2 bases, with 8 bases spanning the gap. CDR3 nucleotides: TGTGCCTGGAGTGTACTCGTCGGCAATCAGCCCCAGCATTTT. Translating it yields CAWSVLVGNQPQHF.

V and J are TRBV5-6 and TRBJ2-1; D unresolved. This CDR3 is built from 16 residues. V lost 2 bases and J 5 bases, leaving 17 bases between the germline ends. The germline CDR1 and CDR2 sequences are SGHDT and YYEEEE. The CDR3 sequence is CASSFSGTENDNEQFF. The CDR3 coding sequence is TGTGCCAGCAGCTTTTCTGGCACCGAGAACGACAATGAGCAGTTCTTC.

CDR3 amino acids: CAWSVRGRYSGNTIYF. In nucleotides, the CDR3 is TGTGCCTGGAGTGTACGGGGCAGGTACTCTGGAAACACCATATATTTT. This chain uses TRBV30 with TRBJ1-3, with D possibly being TRBD1 (5 bases). Germline CDR1 and CDR2: GTSNPN and SVGIG (reference sequence). V lost 0 bases and J lost 0, with 12 bases in between. The CDR3 consists of 16 residues.

J is TRBJ1-5 and V is TRBV5-5; no clear D. CDR1 is SGHKS, CDR2 YYEKEE, per germline (reference sequence). This CDR3 region has 15 residues. Between the trimmed V and J ends, which lost 3 bases and 5 bases, there was a span of 15 bases. The CDR3 spells CASSSGPGLDQPQHF. The CDR3 DNA is TGTGCCAGCAGCTCGGGCCCCGGGTTAGATCAGCCCCAGCATTTT. Full variable domain (outside the CDR3, taken from reference TRBV5-5 and TRBJ1-5): DAGVTQSPTHLIKTRGQQVTLRCSPISGHKSVSWYQQVLGQGPQFIFQYYEKEERGRGNFPDRFSARQFPNYSSELNVNALLLGDSALYLCASSSGPGLDQPQHFGDGTRLSIL.

The rearrangement uses TRBV10-3 and TRBJ2-1; D call uncertain. V dropped 3 bases and J dropped 5 bases, with 5 bases sitting between them. There are 12 residues in the CDR3. CDR1 ENHRY and CDR2 SYGVKD come from the germline V gene. In DNA, the CDR3 is TGTGCCATCAGTGATTGGGACAATGAGCAGTTCTTC. Amino acid sequence: CAISDWDNEQFF.

The chain combines TRBV24-1 with TRBJ2-1; maybe TRBD2 (6 bases). Between the trimmed V and J ends, which lost 2 bases and 0 bases, there was a span of 16 bases. The germline gives CDR1 KGHDR, CDR2 SFDVKD. CDR3 size: 18 residues. The CDR3 reads CATSDSGLAGRSYNEQFF. In nucleotides, the CDR3 is TGTGCCACCAGTGATTCTGGACTGGCGGGGCGCTCCTACAATGAGCAGTTCTTC.

This chain links TRBV25-1 with TRBJ2-2; D is unresolved. Trimming stripped 2 bases from V and 5 bases from J, with 12 bases between. From germline, CDR1 is MGHDK and CDR2 SYGVNS. The length of the CDR3 is 15 residues. CDR3: CASSELSLETGELFF. The CDR3 DNA is TGTGCCAGCAGTGAACTCAGTTTAGAGACCGGGGAGCTGTTTTTT.